The 6 T cell receptor beta chains below were found in one sample sequenced in a study of T-cell memory formation after mild COVID-19. TCRdb passed the 5' RACE reads through MiXCR, listing each CDR3 protein once. This table holds fewer than 300,000 distinct CDR3 sequences, over 15% found once. Sequenced sample: PBMCs or a T cell subset sorted from them (not recorded which). All receptors derive from a man between 18 and 35 years old who had mild COVID-19 (a few samples of this study predate the infection). Cell type and time point are not known.

This chain links TRBV24-1 with TRBJ2-1, with 9 bases that match TRBD1. The CDR3 has 17 amino acids. Per the germline V gene, CDR1 is KGHDR and CDR2 is SFDVKD. V was clipped by 4 bases and J by 0 bases; unmatched bases: 6. The CDR3 sequence: CATSDPGTGNSYNEQFF. The CDR3 region has the DNA TGTGCCACCAGTGACCCCGGGACAGGGAACTCCTACAATGAGCAGTTCTTC.

The chain employs TRBV6-5 and TRBJ2-5; 7 bases are shared with TRBD1. Per germline, CDR1 MNHEY and CDR2 SVGAGI. V lost 6 bases, J lost 3 bases, and 4 bases stayed unmatched. This CDR3 is built from 13 residues. The CDR3 region is CASRHRGEETQYF. The CDR3, as DNA: TGTGCCAGCAGGCACAGGGGCGAAGAGACCCAGTACTTC.

The genes are TRBV21-1 and TRBJ2-5; the table's TRBD1 call for D was not verified on the DNA. TRBV21-1 is a known pseudogene. There are 14 residues in the CDR3. Written as DNA, the CDR3 is TGTGCCAGCAGCCCAAGGGGATGGAGGGAGACCCAGTACTTC. It is translated as CASSPRGWRETQYF.

Only a few counts were recorded for this clonotype. The CDR3 DNA is TGTGCCAGCAGAACCGGGACAGGGGGTCATGAGCAGTTCTTC. Amino acid sequence: CASRTGTGGHEQFF. This rearrangement joins TRBV5-5 to TRBJ2-1; 11 nucleotides agree with TRBD1. The length of the CDR3 is 14 residues. CDR1 is SGHKS and CDR2 is YYEKEE in the germline V gene (reference sequence). Losses at the gene ends were 5 bases for V and 8 bases for J; bases not matched to a gene: 6.

In its sample, this clonotype was seen a few times. The genes are TRBV6-6 and TRBJ2-1; D is uncertain. Trimming shortened V by 7 bases and J by 8 bases, and 21 bases separated the two germline ends. The CDR3 extends over 15 amino acids. CDR1 is MNHNY, CDR2 SVGAGI, per germline (reference sequence). This chain's CDR3 is CASNEPRLGFDEQFF. The DNA of the CDR3 is TGTGCCAGCAACGAACCCCGGCTAGGGTTCGATGAGCAGTTCTTC.

This clonotype was picked up many times. The rearrangement joins TRBV7-2 to TRBJ2-1; 11 nucleotides agree with TRBD2. Trimming removed 3 bases from V and 7 bases from J; junction bases left unmatched: 5. Per the germline V gene, CDR1 is SGHTA and CDR2 is FQGNSA. The CDR3 consists of 15 residues. The CDR3 loop reads CASSFSGGARNEQFF. The CDR3 region has the DNA TGTGCCAGCAGCTTTAGCGGGGGGGCTCGGAATGAGCAGTTCTTC.